The 30 T cell receptor beta chains in this list originate from one sample, sequenced in a study of blood T cell repertoires in COVID-19. The assay was immunoSEQ multiplex PCR, and TCRdb's table has in-frame clones only and misses some. The sample has under 350,000 clones; 85% to 90% are singletons. Sequenced sample: peripheral blood. The receptor set was obtained from a woman in her twenties or thirties with COVID-19, enrolled during active disease.

V usage is TRBV10-2 and J usage is TRBJ2-7; TRBD1 agrees at 7 bases. CDR1 and CDR2 from the germline V gene are WSHSY and SAAADI. The junction had 3 bases not matched to a gene; V was cut back by 8 bases and J by 5 bases. The CDR3 is 11 residues long. CDR3 in DNA: TGCGCCAGCCACCAGGGGGACGAGCAGTACTTC. Protein: CASHQGDEQYF.

For the CDR3, the DNA is TGTGCCAGCAGTCCATCGGTTAGACAAAGCGGGCGAGGCTACACCTTC. The encoded protein is CASSPSVRQSGRGYTF. The chain combines TRBV27 with TRBJ1-2; D is ambiguous. Germline CDR1 reads MNHEY; CDR2 reads SMNVEV (reference sequence). Between the trimmed V and J ends, which lost 5 bases and 8 bases, there was a span of 24 bases. The CDR3 contains 16 residues.

This chain links TRBV15 with TRBJ1-1, with a possible D match to TRBD1 (5 bases). Trimming took 4 bases from V and 4 from J, leaving 22 bases between them. The length of the CDR3 is 17 residues. Germline V CDR1 and CDR2: LNHNV, YYDKDF (reference sequence). The CDR3 DNA is TGTGCCACCAGCACAGACTGGGGCGGGGCCTACTCCACTGAAGCTTTCTTT. Its translation is CATSTDWGGAYSTEAFF. The whole variable domain, filled in from reference TRBV15 and TRBJ1-1, reads DAMVIQNPRYQVTQFGKPVTLSCSQTLNHNVMYWYQQKSSQAPKLLFHYYDKDFNNEADTPDNFQSRRPNTSFCFLDIRSPGLGDTAMYLCATSTDWGGAYSTEAFFGQGTRLTVV.

This sequence joins TRBV5-6 and TRBJ1-2, with D possibly matching TRBD1 (5 bases). The CDR3 runs 13 residues. The ends were cut back, 0 bases at V and 8 bases at J, with 11 bases in the middle. Germline V CDR1 and CDR2: SGHDT, YYEEEE. The CDR3 sequence: CASSLDRTSGYTF. The CDR3 DNA sequence: TGTGCCAGCAGCTTGGACAGGACCTCGGGCTACACCTTC.

The chain recombines TRBV2 with TRBJ2-4; tentatively, D is TRBD1 (6 bases). Germline V CDR1 and CDR2: SNHLY, FYNNEI. The V gene lost 5 bases and the J gene lost 0 bases, with 14 bases spanning the gap. The CDR3 has 16 residues. The CDR3 protein is CASSPTGILAKNIQYF. CDR3 sequence (DNA): TGTGCCAGCAGTCCTACAGGGATTCTAGCCAAAAACATTCAGTACTTC.

The chain has TRBV5-1 and TRBJ2-7; 10 bases line up with TRBD2. Germline V lookup: CDR1 SGHRS, CDR2 YFSETQ. With 4 bases clipped from V and 5 bases from J, the junction kept 9 bases outside the gene matches. This CDR3 comprises 15 residues. CDR3 residues: CASSPERGGWDEQYF. In DNA, the CDR3 is TGCGCCAGCAGCCCGGAGCGGGGGGGCTGGGACGAGCAGTACTTC.

V and J are TRBV11-2 and TRBJ2-4, with D tentatively TRBD2 (6 bases). The V end was cut by 0 bases, the J end by 9 bases, with 15 bases between. CDR1 and CDR2 (germline): SGHAT, FQNNGV. The CDR3 loop spans 15 amino acids. The CDR3 DNA sequence: TGTGCCAGCAGCTTAGATCGGAGGGGTACCGTCATTCAGTACTTC. Residues: CASSLDRRGTVIQYF.

The V call is TRBV18, the J call TRBJ1-5; D is undetermined. This CDR3 comprises 14 residues. Looked up from germline, CDR1 is KGHSH and CDR2 is LQKENI. The germline V and J ends were trimmed by 3 bases and 7 bases, with 13 bases remaining between them. CDR3 protein: CASSPGTGGQPQHF. The CDR3 DNA follows: TGTGCCAGCTCACCGGGTACGGGTGGCCAGCCCCAGCATTTT.

V and J are TRBV2 and TRBJ2-1; 14 nucleotides match TRBD2. In germline, CDR1 is SNHLY, CDR2 FYNNEI. This CDR3 is 15 amino acids long. V was pared by 6 bases and J by 12 bases, with 10 bases of the junction left unmatched. The chain's CDR3 is CASSQTSGGASGQFF. CDR3 coding DNA: TGTGCCAGCAGCCAGACTAGCGGGGGGGCCAGCGGGCAGTTCTTC.

This rearrangement joins TRBV19 to TRBJ1-1; D remains ambiguous. V was trimmed by 1 base and J by 4 bases, leaving 7 bases between them. Per the germline V gene, CDR1 is LNHDA and CDR2 is SQIVND (reference sequence). The CDR3 sequence is 13 residues long. The DNA of the CDR3 is TGTGCCAGTAGTATAGGGGCTCGCACTGAAGCTTTCTTT. Its protein product is CASSIGARTEAFF.

V gene TRBV2 combines with J gene TRBJ1-2; TRBD1 aligns across 9 bases. The CDR3 consists of 14 residues. Looked up from germline, CDR1 is SNHLY and CDR2 is FYNNEI. Trimming at V came to 5 bases and at J to 5 bases, leaving 6 bases not matched to a gene. As DNA, the CDR3 is TGTGCCAGCAGTCCCGGGACAGGGTATTATGGCTACACCTTC. It is translated as CASSPGTGYYGYTF.

The table lists this clone with a count of one. Other DNA variants within this sample encode the same CDR3. The chain recombines TRBV5-1 with TRBJ1-1, with TRBD1 as a possible D gene (6 bases). This CDR3 contains 12 residues. Germline loops: CDR1 SGHRS, CDR2 YFSETQ. V lost 4 bases and J 4 bases, leaving 8 bases between the germline ends. CDR3 residues: CASSLQGTEAFF. CDR3 coding DNA: TGCGCCAGCAGCCTACAGGGCACTGAAGCTTTCTTT.

The gene calls are TRBV7-2 and TRBJ2-1; 15 bases match TRBD2. The trim removed 0 bases at V and 10 bases at J, leaving 10 bases unmatched. This CDR3 is built from 18 residues. CDR1 and CDR2 (germline): SGHTA, FQGNSA. CDR3 nucleotide sequence: TGTGCCAGCAGCTTAGCCGGGACTAGCGGGGGGCCCTCCGAGGAGCAGTTCTTC. As protein: CASSLAGTSGGPSEEQFF.

A few counts support this clone. V gene TRBV5-1 combines with J gene TRBJ1-5; D not certain. Germline CDR1 and CDR2: SGHRS and YFSETQ. Trimming stripped 4 bases from V and 7 bases from J, with 15 bases between. The CDR3 loop spans 14 amino acids. The CDR3 nucleotides are TGCGCCAGCAGCCCGGGGAGGGAAGGACAGCCCCAGCATTTT. It codes for CASSPGREGQPQHF.

The rearrangement uses TRBV4-2 and TRBJ1-2; D possibly corresponds to TRBD1 (5 bases). Trimming pared 0 bases from V and 2 bases from J, leaving 25 bases between. From germline, CDR1 is LGHNA and CDR2 YNFKEQ. This CDR3 has 20 residues. In DNA form, the CDR3 reads TGTGCCAGCAGCCAAGATTTAGGGGACTTGAGAGGAACCTTGAACTATGGCTACACCTTC. Protein: CASSQDLGDLRGTLNYGYTF.

The chain couples TRBV5-6 to TRBJ1-5; tentatively, D is TRBD1 (5 bases). V dropped 0 bases and J dropped 4 bases, with 14 bases sitting between them. From germline, CDR1 is SGHDT and CDR2 YYEEEE. The length of the CDR3 is 16 residues. The CDR3 reads CASSLARRGWNQPQHF. CDR3 nucleotide sequence: TGTGCCAGCAGCTTGGCACGGAGGGGATGGAATCAGCCCCAGCATTTT. Complete variable domain (other parts from reference TRBV5-6 and TRBJ1-5): DAGVTQSPTHLIKTRGQQVTLRCSPKSGHDTVSWYQQALGQGPQFIFQYYEEEERQRGNFPDRFSGHQFPNYSSELNVNALLLGDSALYLCASSLARRGWNQPQHFGDGTRLSIL.

J is TRBJ2-7 and V is TRBV6-1; TRBD2 matches at 7 bases. CDR1 MNHNS and CDR2 SASEGT come from the germline V gene. This CDR3 comprises 14 residues. V lost 2 bases to trimming and J lost 3 bases; unmatched junction nucleotides: 4. CDR3 protein: CASSERGGIYEQYV. In DNA form, the CDR3 reads TGTGCCAGCAGTGAACGGGGAGGGATCTACGAGCAGTACGTC.

The chain recombines TRBV6-1 with TRBJ2-1, with 9 bases fitting TRBD2. The V and J ends lost 3 bases and 7 bases, in that order; junction bases with no gene match: 4. The CDR3 runs 14 residues. Per germline, CDR1 MNHNS and CDR2 SASEGT. The CDR3: CASSESRGGNEQFF. The CDR3 region has the DNA TGTGCCAGCAGTGAGTCGCGGGGGGGGAATGAGCAGTTCTTC.

This chain connects TRBV7-8 to TRBJ1-1; 7 bases map to TRBD1. Looked up from germline, CDR1 is SGHVS and CDR2 is FQNEAQ. Unmatched junction bases numbered 4, after V lost 0 bases and J lost 12 bases. The CDR3 has 12 amino acids. CDR3 sequence (DNA): TGTGCCAGCAGCTTAGCGGTGACAGGGACTTTCTTT. Protein: CASSLAVTGTFF.

V and J are TRBV7-8 and TRBJ2-7; 15 nucleotides align to TRBD2. The CDR3 loop spans 16 amino acids. The germline V gene encodes CDR1 SGHVS and CDR2 FQNEAQ. Trimming at V came to 4 bases and at J to 6 bases, leaving 7 bases not matched to a gene. CDR3 sequence: CASSYGLAGGLGEQYF. CDR3 nucleotides: TGTGCCAGCAGCTACGGACTAGCGGGGGGGCTAGGCGAGCAGTACTTC.

The chain joins TRBV4-2 to TRBJ1-2; TRBD1 is a possible D gene (6 bases). This CDR3 contains 15 residues. Germline V gene lookup returns CDR1 LGHNA and CDR2 YNFKEQ. V was clipped by 0 bases and J by 7 bases, with 15 bases between them. CDR3 amino acids: CASSQDAGGAFGYTF. CDR3 in DNA: TGTGCCAGCAGCCAAGATGCGGGGGGCGCGTTTGGCTACACCTTC.

The J gene is TRBJ2-2, the V gene TRBV4-3; D gene unclear. The CDR3 has 16 amino acids. The ends were cut back, 0 bases at V and 0 bases at J, with 8 bases in the middle. Germline V gives CDR1 LGHNA, CDR2 YSLEER. The CDR3 protein is CASSQEREPNTGELFF. The DNA of the CDR3 is TGCGCCAGCAGCCAAGAGAGAGAGCCGAACACCGGGGAGCTGTTTTTT.

The gene calls are TRBV19 and TRBJ1-4; TRBD1 aligns across 8 bases. Looked up from germline, CDR1 is LNHDA and CDR2 is SQIVND (reference sequence). This CDR3 has 14 amino acids. Trimming took 9 bases from V and 8 from J; bases not matched to a gene: 11. CDR3 protein: CASRLTGVAEKLFF. The DNA of the CDR3 is TGTGCCAGCCGTTTGACAGGGGTGGCGGAAAAACTGTTTTTT.

V usage is TRBV15 and J usage is TRBJ1-1; D is possibly TRBD1 (5 bases). This CDR3 has 12 amino acids. Looked up from germline, CDR1 is LNHNV and CDR2 is YYDKDF (reference sequence). Trimming cost V 3 bases and J 7 bases, with 9 bases left between them. The CDR3 bases are TGTGCCACCAGCAGGGCAACAGGTGAAGCTTTCTTT. Its protein product is CATSRATGEAFF.

The sample holds a few counts of this clone. This rearrangement joins TRBV7-2 to TRBJ1-4; 8 bases match TRBD1. This CDR3 spans 15 amino acids. V was clipped by 5 bases and J by 3 bases; unmatched bases: 5. Germline assignment: CDR1 SGHTA and CDR2 FQGNSA. CDR3 DNA: TGTGCCAGCAGCGCCGGACAGGGTTCTAATGAAAAACTGTTTTTT. Its translation is CASSAGQGSNEKLFF.

V and J are TRBV28 and TRBJ1-5, with D possibly being TRBD1 (5 bases). The V gene lost 6 bases and the J gene lost 4 bases, with 16 bases spanning the gap. This CDR3 comprises 15 residues. In germline, CDR1 is MDHEN, CDR2 SYDVKM. CDR3 residues: CASSRGGGGNQPQHF. CDR3 coding DNA: TGTGCCAGCAGCCGCGGGGGGGGAGGAAATCAGCCCCAGCATTTT.

This chain links TRBV2 with TRBJ2-7; tentative D call: TRBD1 (5 bases). V lost 3 bases, J lost 5 bases, and 11 bases lay in between. The CDR3 is 13 residues long. Germline V CDR1 and CDR2: SNHLY, FYNNEI. The CDR3 region has the DNA TGTGCCAGCAGTGAGGGGCTCGACAACGAGCAGTACTTC. It codes for CASSEGLDNEQYF.

The gene calls are TRBV29-1 and TRBJ1-1; D possibly corresponds to TRBD1 (6 bases). Trimming removed 7 bases from V and 1 base from J, with 10 bases in between. Germline CDR1 is SQVTM and CDR2 is ANQGSEA. The CDR3 covers 12 residues. The CDR3 nucleotides read TGCAGCGCTTGGACAGCGAACACTGAAGCTTTCTTT. Translation gives CSAWTANTEAFF.

This rearrangement joins TRBV19 to TRBJ2-1; 10 bases map to TRBD1. The length of the CDR3 is 13 residues. CDR1 and CDR2 from the germline V gene are LNHDA and SQIVND (reference sequence). V shed 6 bases, J shed 10 bases, and the junction held 6 bases outside the gene matches. The CDR3 region is CASSRQGAEEQFF. CDR3 sequence (DNA): TGTGCCAGTAGCCGACAGGGGGCGGAGGAGCAGTTCTTC.

The V call is TRBV5-1, the J call TRBJ1-1; perhaps TRBD1 as D (5 bases). In germline, CDR1 is SGHRS, CDR2 YFSETQ. V dropped 0 bases and J dropped 0 bases, with 12 bases sitting between them. The CDR3 has 16 residues. CDR3 coding DNA: TGCGCCAGCAGCTTGGGCAGGGCTACCTTGAACACTGAAGCTTTCTTT. Protein product: CASSLGRATLNTEAFF.